This TCR beta chain was obtained from a study of T cell changes during pregnancy in multiple sclerosis. The CDR3 length is 13 residues. CDR1 and CDR2 (germline): SGHAT, FQDESV (reference sequence). Trimming cost V 4 bases and J 2 bases, with 9 bases left between them. Sequencing was performed with immunoSEQ multiplex PCR; in TCRdb, only in-frame clones are kept and a portion is missing. The sample includes tens of thousands of clones, 90% to 95% of them seen just once. The chain links TRBV11-1 to TRBJ2-7, with D uncertain. The receptor was isolated from a female donor in good health, enrolled as a control in a pregnancy study. The sample in question was peripheral blood, obtained after pregnancy. CDR3 sequence: CASSSKTAYEQYF. The CDR3 DNA sequence: TGTGCCAGCAGCTCGAAAACGGCCTACGAGCAGTACTTC.